A selection of T cell receptor beta chains follows, all from one sample in a study of Ad26.COV2.S vaccination and SARS-CoV-2 variants. Using immunoSEQ multiplex PCR, the repertoire was profiled, and TCRdb retains in-frame clones only, with some absent. Seen here are a few hundred thousand clones, approximately 90% observed once, and the top ten hold 3.6%. This specimen consisted of peripheral blood, obtained in a trial of Ad26.COV2.S vaccine versus placebo. The receptors here all came from a person aged 18-65 years who received the Ad26.COV2.S COVID-19 vaccine or a placebo. Each CDR3 is given with its conserved first and last residue. Size values are once, few and many counts, or a class for expanded clones, and some rows have none.

CDR3 protein	J gene	V gene	clone size
CASKLVAVSSYEQYF	TRBJ2-7	TRBV2	once
CASSLVIGGGQETQYF	TRBJ2-5	TRBV5-1	-
CASSQLDGPFGYGYTF	TRBJ1-2	TRBV4-3	-
CASKIGQRTLNTEAFF	TRBJ1-1	TRBV27	-
CASSTHGAGINEQYF	TRBJ2-7	TRBV5-1	-
CASSVGDNVINEQFF	TRBJ2-1	TRBV9	-
CASSFGVGGSVNTEAFF	TRBJ1-1	TRBV28	-
CAISGGNPETQYF	TRBJ2-5	TRBV10-3	-
CASSQAPLAGAYEQYF	TRBJ2-7	TRBV4-1	-
CASSLGQGTYNEQFF	TRBJ2-1	TRBV5-1	-
CASSLGGQGGNEKLFF	TRBJ1-4	TRBV11-2	once
CASSRGTVNTEAFF	TRBJ1-1	TRBV6-5	-
CASSPTFRDRGSPNEKLFF	TRBJ1-4	TRBV7-6	-
CAISGGGTEAFF	TRBJ1-1	TRBV10-3	-
CASSIGTAAGEKLFF	TRBJ1-4	TRBV19	-
CSVELGTGNTEAFF	TRBJ1-1	TRBV29-1	-
CASRMNRERGEQYF	TRBJ2-7	TRBV6-5	few
CATSDKTLAGRLNTGELFF	TRBJ2-2	TRBV24-1	once
CASSLVSLLNYGYTF	TRBJ1-2	TRBV7-9	-
CASSSPGRNEKLFF	TRBJ1-4	TRBV28	-
CASSLSGSGVTEAFF	TRBJ1-1	TRBV27	-
CASSLGEQETQYF	TRBJ2-5	TRBV11-1	-
CASSLDQGGTGELFF	TRBJ2-2	TRBV7-9	-
CASSLLPGQGRTEAFF	TRBJ1-1	TRBV7-2	-
CASKVHYSNQPQHF	TRBJ1-5	TRBV28	-
CASRTDLPGELFF	TRBJ2-2	TRBV28	-
CASSSPFDRGDHGYTF	TRBJ1-2	TRBV28	-
CASSRSGQGGNTIYF	TRBJ1-3	TRBV19	few
CASSLVQGGYTF	TRBJ1-2	TRBV5-1	-
CASSQDPGGRGDQYF	TRBJ2-5	TRBV14	-
CASSLGGGNQPQHF	TRBJ1-5	TRBV6-2/TRBV6-3	-
CATSRGGGEGSNQPQHF	TRBJ1-5	TRBV15	few
CASSLFVVEGEAFF	TRBJ1-1	TRBV5-6	-
CASSPPGQVDGYTF	TRBJ1-2	TRBV18	-
CASTSGVGGRINEQFF	TRBJ2-1	TRBV5-1	-
CASKEGNSPLHF	TRBJ1-6	TRBV5-1	-
CASSLFSPGNTEAFF	TRBJ1-1	TRBV5-6	-
CASSNRDTQYF	TRBJ2-3	TRBV7-9	-
CATSRMDGNTEAFF	TRBJ1-1	TRBV15	-
CATSIGWTAKNTGELFF	TRBJ2-2	TRBV15	-
CASSAHAGELFF	TRBJ2-2	TRBV6-2/TRBV6-3	-
CASNLLGSTTDTQYF	TRBJ2-3	TRBV2	-
CASSYPGQNIHNSPLHF	TRBJ1-6	TRBV7-2	-
CSETSGGGGYTF	TRBJ1-2	TRBV29-1	-
CASSDAGQGIDEQFF	TRBJ2-1	TRBV2	-
CSVEDRRLAGAQETQYF	TRBJ2-5	TRBV29-1	-
CASSPGTPGGNEQFF	TRBJ2-1	TRBV6-5	-
CASSLLPSGGAVNTGELFF	TRBJ2-2	TRBV7-8	-
CAWSVKGQTTNEKLFF	TRBJ1-4	TRBV30	-
CASSPGQGAWNSPLHF	TRBJ1-6	TRBV5-5	-
CASSELANEQFF	TRBJ2-1	TRBV14	few
CATSTGNQPQHF	TRBJ1-5	TRBV15	-
CASSFVSSGRETQYF	TRBJ2-5	TRBV28	-